This TCR beta chain came from a study of blood T cell repertoires in COVID-19. Overall study: Both acute and convalescent COVID-19 samples were obtained from the United States, Italy and Spain.

Germline V gene sequence: CDR1 ENHRY, CDR2 SYGVKD. Trimming stripped 7 bases from V and 3 bases from J, with 15 bases between. This CDR3 has 14 amino acids. As processed by the authors: For nucleated cells, counts were estimated from reference gene primer amplification. Assay: immunoSEQ multiplex PCR; the TCRdb copy retains only in-frame clones and omits some. D and trimming were read from the DNA, whereas the V and J calls and clone size are those reported in that table. This sample has about 170,000 clones, with about 86% found just once. The chain carries TRBV10-3 and TRBJ1-1, with D possibly matching TRBD1 (6 bases). The receptor comes from a woman in her 70s who had recovered from COVID-19. Sequenced input: peripheral blood. CDR3 amino acids: CAITHRVGDTEAFF. The CDR3 region has the DNA TGTGCCATCACTCACAGGGTGGGGGACACTGAAGCTTTCTTT.